What follows are 26 T cell receptor beta chains derived from one specimen sequenced in a study of Graves' ophthalmopathy and Graves' hyperthyroidism. RNA transcripts provided the template for amplifying TCR beta CDR3 regions. The workflow started with a first-round RT-PCR run with HTBI primers and then moved on to a second-round multiplex PCR. TCRdb reprocessed the multiplex PCR reads with MiXCR, giving one entry per CDR3 protein. The data show about 620,000 distinct CDR3 sequences, about 20% seen once. Specimen: peripheral blood. The receptors originated from a woman under 30 with stable Graves' hyperthyroidism. Some clones in this sample may be carry-over from other donors' samples.

V usage is TRBV6-1 and J usage is TRBJ1-1, with D hard to call. The CDR3 runs to 14 residues. V shed 5 bases and J shed 4 bases, with 14 bases lying between them. From germline, CDR1 is MNHNS and CDR2 SASEGT. The CDR3 DNA is TGTGCCAGCAGTCTATTTATGTTGAGCACTGAAGCTTTCTTT. This sequence encodes CASSLFMLSTEAFF.

This clonotype was detected many times. V is TRBV27 and J is TRBJ1-1; a possible D gene is TRBD1 (5 bases). Germline V gives CDR1 MNHEY, CDR2 SMNVEV (reference sequence). Deletions cut 1 base from V and 1 base from J, with 13 bases between. The CDR3 spans 16 residues. For the CDR3, the DNA is TGTGCCAGCAGTTTATACGTCGGGGGATCGAACACTGAAGCTTTCTTT. Its translation: CASSLYVGGSNTEAFF.

In this sample, this clonotype turned up many times. This rearrangement joins TRBV11-2 to TRBJ2-5; no clear D gene. The germline V gene encodes CDR1 SGHAT and CDR2 FQNNGV. The CDR3 contains 11 residues. Between the trimmed V and J ends, which lost 8 bases and 5 bases, there was a span of 9 bases. The CDR3 DNA reads TGTGCCAGCGGCACCGCGGAGACCCAGTACTTC. This gives the protein CASGTAETQYF.

The J gene is TRBJ1-2, the V gene TRBV27; the D gene is possibly TRBD1 (6 bases). Trimming left V 3 bases short and J 4 bases short, with 18 bases between. There are 16 residues in the CDR3. CDR1 and CDR2 (germline): MNHEY, SMNVEV (reference sequence). The DNA for the CDR3 is TGTGCCAGCAGTTTCTACGAAGGAGGGACAAGCTATGGCTACACCTTC. Translated, it gives CASSFYEGGTSYGYTF.

This clonotype occurred many times. The chain carries TRBV10-3 and TRBJ2-7; D uncertain. The CDR3 spans 12 residues. Germline V gene lookup returns CDR1 ENHRY and CDR2 SYGVKD. Deletions cut 6 bases from V and 3 bases from J, with 9 bases between. In nucleotides, the CDR3 is TGTGCCATCAGGGATTCTGGCTACGAGCAGTACTTC. It specifies CAIRDSGYEQYF.

This clonotype has at least ten counts. The chain employs TRBV24-1 and TRBJ1-5, with D maybe TRBD1 (5 bases). This CDR3 is built from 14 residues. Trimming stripped 5 bases from V and 0 bases from J, with 7 bases between. Germline V gene sequence: CDR1 KGHDR, CDR2 SFDVKD. In DNA, the CDR3 is TGTGCCACCAGTGGGGACCATAGCAATCAGCCCCAGCATTTT. Its translation: CATSGDHSNQPQHF.

Many counts were recorded for this clonotype. The chain couples TRBV6-2 or TRBV6-3 to TRBJ2-5; D may match TRBD1 or TRBD2 (6 bases each). With 0 bases removed from V and 5 bases from J, the gap between germline ends came to 13 bases. Germline CDR1 is MNHEY and CDR2 is SVGEGT. The CDR3 is 15 residues long. The CDR3 sequence is CASSYSTGAPETQYF. Written as DNA, the CDR3 is TGTGCCAGCAGTTACTCGACGGGGGCTCCCGAGACCCAGTACTTC.

This clonotype was recorded a few times. The V call is TRBV6-1, the J call TRBJ1-1; TRBD1 might be the D (5 bases). CDR1 is MNHNS and CDR2 is SASEGT in the germline V gene. The ends were cut back, 4 bases at V and 3 bases at J, with 18 bases in the middle. This CDR3 is 16 amino acids long. CDR3 bases: TGTGCCAGCAGTGGATGGGGAGGAGGGACGTACACTGAAGCTTTCTTT. Its protein is CASSGWGGGTYTEAFF.

The chain recombines TRBV30 with TRBJ1-6, with D unclear. CDR1 GTSNPN and CDR2 SVGIG come from the germline V gene (reference sequence). Trimming pared 4 bases from V and 4 bases from J, leaving 14 bases between. This CDR3 has 15 amino acids. For the CDR3, the DNA is TGTGCCTGGACGGGCAGGCACCTATATAATTCACCCCTCCACTTT. It encodes CAWTGRHLYNSPLHF.

This chain joins TRBV15 and TRBJ1-2; the D gene is possibly TRBD1 (6 bases). Trimming removed 0 bases at V and 2 bases at J, with 13 bases between. This CDR3 has 16 residues. CDR1 and CDR2 (germline): LNHNV, YYDKDF (reference sequence). In DNA form, the CDR3 reads TGTGCCACCAGCAGAGAAGGGGCAGGGGAGAACTATGGCTACACCTTC. Protein sequence: CATSREGAGENYGYTF.

The chain joins TRBV6-2 or TRBV6-3 to TRBJ1-6; D is ambiguous. The CDR3 is 11 amino acids. Germline CDR1 is MNHEY and CDR2 is SVGEGT. The V and J ends lost 8 bases and 15 bases respectively, with 14 bases between them. The CDR3 here is CASGPGRNLHF. CDR3 bases: TGTGCCAGCGGTCCCGGACGGAACCTCCACTTT.

This chain links TRBV6-5 with TRBJ1-1; TRBD1 matches at 7 bases. The CDR3 has 16 residues. J was trimmed by 1 base and V by 2 bases; bases with no gene match: 7. Germline assignment: CDR1 MNHEY and CDR2 SVGAGI. The CDR3: CASSYPRGGGNTEAFF. DNA for the CDR3: TGTGCCAGCAGTTACCCCAGGGGGGGGGGGAACACTGAAGCTTTCTTT.

This clonotype was observed many times. This chain joins TRBV12-3 or TRBV12-4 and TRBJ1-6; no firm D call. The CDR3 has 14 amino acids. V was clipped by 6 bases and J by 9 bases, with 15 bases between them. The CDR3 nucleotides read TGTGCCAGCAGCCTGGGGTGGTCGGGTTCACCCCTCCACTTT. It yields the protein CASSLGWSGSPLHF.

The chain couples TRBV12-3 or TRBV12-4 to TRBJ2-7; D perhaps matches TRBD1 (6 bases). Trimming took off 7 bases at V and 2 bases at J, with 18 bases between the two ends. The CDR3 extends over 15 amino acids. The CDR3: CASILGPGAPYEQYF. In DNA, the CDR3 is TGTGCCAGCATCCTAGGCCCAGGGGCCCCCTACGAGCAGTACTTC.

This clonotype has a count of ten or more. The chain employs TRBV7-9 and TRBJ1-5, with a possible D match to TRBD1 (6 bases). The germline V gene encodes CDR1 SEHNR and CDR2 FQNEAQ (reference sequence). The CDR3 has 13 amino acids. The V and J ends lost 6 bases and 4 bases respectively, with 10 bases between them. CDR3 loop: CASSPGDNQPQHF. The DNA for the CDR3 is TGTGCCAGCAGTCCAGGGGATAATCAGCCCCAGCATTTT.

In its sample, this clonotype was seen many times. V gene TRBV6-2 or TRBV6-3 combines with J gene TRBJ2-7; no definite D call. The length of the CDR3 is 16 residues. Germline lookup yields CDR1 MNHEY and CDR2 SVGEGT. Trimming left V 4 bases short and J 3 bases short, with 19 bases between. This CDR3 reads CASSWQLGNALYEQYF. The CDR3 coding sequence is TGTGCCAGCAGTTGGCAGCTGGGGAATGCCCTCTACGAGCAGTACTTC.

This clonotype has at least ten counts. The chain couples TRBV2 to TRBJ1-6; TRBD1 aligns across 8 bases. Germline CDR1 and CDR2: SNHLY and FYNNEI. The CDR3 has 16 residues. V shed 6 bases and J 0 bases; nucleotides not matched to a gene: 4. The CDR3 DNA follows: TGTGCCAGCAGAGTCGACAGGGGCTCCTATAATTCACCCCTCCACTTT. Translated, it gives CASRVDRGSYNSPLHF.

This clonotype was recorded many times. J is TRBJ2-7 and V is TRBV5-1, with 7 positions matching TRBD1. This CDR3 has 15 residues. Trimming took 0 bases from V and 4 from J; bases not matched to a gene: 7. The germline CDR1 and CDR2 sequences are SGHRS and YFSETQ. CDR3 residues: CASSLVGDRTYEQYF. The CDR3 bases are TGCGCCAGCAGCTTGGTGGGGGACAGAACTTACGAGCAGTACTTC.

This clonotype was seen at least ten times. This chain links TRBV12-3 or TRBV12-4 with TRBJ2-5; 11 bases fit TRBD2. The CDR3 length is 20 residues. V lost 4 bases and J lost 5; bases outside the gene matches: 21. The CDR3 region is CASSSRPAFLLSGRGETQYF. CDR3 coding DNA: TGTGCCAGCAGTTCTCGACCTGCTTTCCTCCTTAGCGGGAGGGGGGAGACCCAGTACTTC.

The gene calls are TRBV12-3 or TRBV12-4 and TRBJ1-1, with 9 bases fitting TRBD1. Trimming cost V 1 base and J 7 bases; bases outside gene matches: 7. The CDR3 is 15 amino acids. DNA of the CDR3: TGTGCCAGCAGTTTAGACAGGGGGCCGGAAAATGAAGCTTTCTTT. Protein sequence: CASSLDRGPENEAFF.

This clonotype was counted ten times or more. The chain joins TRBV6-2 or TRBV6-3 to TRBJ2-7; D possibly matches TRBD1 or TRBD2 (5 bases each). Trimming stripped 2 bases from V and 6 bases from J, with 11 bases between. CDR3 length: 13 residues. The germline CDR1 and CDR2 sequences are MNHEY and SVGEGT. CDR3 in DNA: TGTGCCAGCAGTTACCTGGACGGGACCGAGCAGTACTTC. Protein: CASSYLDGTEQYF.

This clonotype was counted between two and nine times. The chain carries TRBV20-1 and TRBJ2-4; 7 bases agree with TRBD1. The V gene's germline CDR1 is DFQATT and CDR2 SNEGSKA (reference sequence). V lost 6 bases, J lost 6 bases, and 5 bases stayed unmatched. CDR3 size: 12 residues. The CDR3, as DNA: TGCAGTGCCCCTGCAGGGGGAAACATTCAGTACTTC. Encoded protein: CSAPAGGNIQYF.

This clonotype was counted at least ten times. The chain is built from TRBV11-2 and TRBJ2-5; 16 bases match TRBD2. The CDR3 sequence is 18 residues long. J gave up 2 bases and V 5 bases, and 8 bases lay outside the gene matches. Germline CDR1 reads SGHAT; CDR2 reads FQNNGV. The CDR3 sequence is CASSPGTSGRVRQETQYF. For the CDR3, the DNA is TGTGCCAGCAGCCCCGGGACTAGCGGGAGGGTTAGGCAAGAGACCCAGTACTTC.

There are many counts of this clonotype. This chain joins TRBV20-1 and TRBJ1-5; 12 bases agree with TRBD1. The CDR3 runs 14 residues. The V gene's germline CDR1 is DFQATT and CDR2 SNEGSKA (reference sequence). V lost 5 bases, J lost 4 bases, and 3 bases stayed unmatched. CDR3 DNA: TGCAGTGCTTGGGACAGGGGGCGTAATCAGCCCCAGCATTTT. Translation: CSAWDRGRNQPQHF.

The table lists this clonotype with many counts. The rearrangement joins TRBV30 to TRBJ1-5, with TRBD1 identical over 8 bases. This CDR3 has 13 residues. Per the germline V gene, CDR1 is GTSNPN and CDR2 is SVGIG (reference sequence). The J segment lost 2 bases and the V segment lost 5 bases, leaving 2 bases of the junction unmatched. CDR3: CAWADRGNQPQHF. The DNA for the CDR3 is TGTGCCTGGGCGGACAGGGGCAATCAGCCCCAGCATTTT.

In this sample, this clonotype turned up many times. The chain couples TRBV29-1 to TRBJ2-7; 9 bases match TRBD2. V lost 1 base, J lost 9 bases, and 13 bases stayed unmatched. CDR1 and CDR2 (germline): SQVTM, ANQGSEA. This CDR3 comprises 15 residues. CDR3 region: CSVEATGLAGRGQYF. The CDR3, as DNA: TGCAGCGTTGAAGCGACGGGACTAGCAGGAAGGGGGCAGTACTTC.